A selection of T cell receptor beta chains follows, all from one sample in a study of a mutant IDH1 vaccine in newly diagnosed glioma. These receptors lack a known antigen. Clones were read by immunoSEQ multiplex PCR, and TCRdb kept only the in-frame ones, dropping some. The data hold over 30,000 clones, with over 70% observed a single time. The input for sequencing was PBMCs, taken from a glioma patient whose treatment included an IDH1 peptide vaccine. The receptors here all came from a woman in her 30s with glioma. Some clones in this sample may be carry-over from other donors' samples. The CDR3 runs from the conserved cysteine through the conserved F or W. D genes are given only for firm matches. Rows may omit the clone size; those that give it use once, few, many or a size class.

v_gene	abundance	d_gene	j_gene	CDR3aa	CDR3nt
TRBV7-9	-	-	TRBJ2-5	CASSLEVETQYF	TGTGCCAGCAGCTTAGAGGTAGAGACCCAGTACTTC
TRBV7-9	-	-	TRBJ2-3	CASSFDLSGTDTQYF	TGTGCCAGCAGCTTCGACTTATCTGGCACAGATACGCAGTATTTT
TRBV9	-	TRBD2	TRBJ2-1	CASSPGLADNEQFF	TGTGCCAGCAGCCCGGGACTAGCGGACAATGAGCAGTTCTTC
TRBV7-2	-	-	TRBJ2-1	CASSLDHPWDEQFF	TGTGCCAGCAGCTTAGATCACCCTTGGGATGAGCAGTTCTTC
TRBV10-3	few	TRBD1	TRBJ2-1	CAITPGQGNEQFF	TGTGCCATCACCCCGGGACAGGGCAATGAGCAGTTCTTC
TRBV19	-	TRBD1	TRBJ1-2	CASSSVTGGAPRYGYTF	TGTGCCAGTAGTTCTGTGACAGGGGGCGCTCCTCGGTATGGCTACACCTTC
TRBV7-8	-	-	TRBJ1-4	CASSLANEKLFF	TGTGCCAGCAGCTTAGCTAATGAAAAACTGTTTTTT
TRBV4-2	-	-	TRBJ2-7	CASSQGQRSDEQYF	TGTGCCAGCAGCCAAGGGCAGAGAAGCGACGAGCAGTACTTC
TRBV6-1	-	-	TRBJ2-2	CASSEEGGVNGELFF	TGTGCCAGCAGTGAAGAAGGGGGTGTTAACGGGGAGCTGTTTTTT
TRBV5-4	-	TRBD2	TRBJ2-5	CAGGLAGMYQETQYF	TGTGCCGGGGGACTAGCGGGCATGTACCAAGAGACCCAGTACTTC
TRBV19	-	-	TRBJ1-2	CASKRGNEDYGYTF	TGTGCCAGTAAGCGGGGAAATGAGGACTATGGCTACACCTTC
TRBV5-6	-	TRBD1	TRBJ1-1	CASSFGQGTEAFF	TGTGCCAGCAGCTTTGGACAGGGTACTGAAGCTTTCTTT
TRBV6-6	-	TRBD2	TRBJ2-7	CASSPGEREGHYEQYF	TGTGCCAGCAGCCCCGGGGAGCGGGAGGGCCACTACGAGCAGTACTTC
TRBV6-1	-	-	TRBJ2-7	CASTLDSRGTYEQYF	TGTGCCAGCACCTTGGACAGCCGCGGGACCTACGAGCAGTACTTC
TRBV4-1	-	-	TRBJ2-7	CASSQGRGTSSYEQYF	TGCGCCAGCAGCCAAGGGCGGGGAACATCCTCCTACGAGCAGTACTTC
TRBV6-4	-	TRBD1	TRBJ2-7	CASSEEGGSGEQYF	TGTGCCAGCAGTGAAGAAGGGGGCTCGGGGGAGCAGTACTTC
TRBV7-8	-	TRBD2	TRBJ2-7	CASSLAPLQLANIYEQYF	TGTGCCAGCAGCTTAGCTCCCCTCCAACTAGCGAACATCTACGAGCAGTACTTC
TRBV9	-	TRBD1	TRBJ2-4	CASSVRQGNIQYF	TGTGCCAGCAGCGTTCGACAGGGAAACATTCAGTACTTC
TRBV5-1	few	TRBD1	TRBJ1-1	CASSFDSNRQGKGSTEAFF	TGCGCCAGCAGCTTCGATTCGAACAGACAGGGCAAAGGCAGCACTGAAGCTTTCTTT
TRBV6-5	-	-	TRBJ2-6	CASSYSGGAGANVLTF	TGTGCCAGCAGTTACTCCGGGGGAGCTGGGGCCAACGTCCTGACTTTC
TRBV2	-	-	TRBJ1-5	CASSETIGRVQPQHF	TGTGCCAGCAGTGAAACCATAGGGAGGGTTCAGCCCCAGCATTTT
TRBV13	once	-	TRBJ2-7	CASSLGGGAGAGQYF	TGTGCCAGCAGCTTAGGTGGGGGGGCTGGGGCAGGGCAGTACTTC
TRBV6-5	-	-	TRBJ2-6	CASRSGTGANVLTF	TGTGCCAGCCGGTCAGGGACTGGGGCCAACGTCCTGACTTTC
TRBV5-6	-	-	TRBJ2-5	CASSSLVETQYF	TGTGCCAGCAGCTCCCTTGTGGAGACCCAGTACTTC
TRBV15	-	TRBD1	TRBJ1-1	CATSIPGGAEAFF	TGTGCCACCAGCATTCCAGGGGGCGCGGAAGCTTTCTTT
TRBV10-2	-	-	TRBJ1-2	CASRGANYGYTF	TGCGCCAGCCGAGGGGCTAACTATGGCTACACCTTC
TRBV6-1	-	TRBD1	TRBJ2-7	CASTWDRGQSYEQYF	TGTGCCAGCACCTGGGACAGGGGTCAGTCCTACGAGCAGTACTTC
TRBV27	-	-	TRBJ1-2	CASSLNRDPYYGYTF	TGTGCCAGCAGTTTAAACAGGGACCCTTACTATGGCTACACCTTC
TRBV10-1	-	-	TRBJ2-7	CASSEGYGPSYEQYF	TGCGCCAGCAGTGAGGGCTATGGACCCTCCTACGAGCAGTACTTC
TRBV27	-	-	TRBJ2-7	CASSLGPTYEQYF	TGTGCCAGCAGTTTGGGACCAACCTACGAGCAGTACTTC
TRBV6-5	-	-	TRBJ1-4	CASSLRSRATNEKLFF	TGTGCCAGCAGTTTAAGGTCCAGGGCAACTAATGAAAAACTGTTTTTT
TRBV6-5	-	-	TRBJ2-1	CASSRDVQGLDQFF	TGTGCCAGCAGTCGGGACGTTCAGGGTCTAGACCAGTTCTTC
TRBV29-1	-	TRBD2	TRBJ2-3	CSVEGGDEVTQYF	TGCAGCGTTGAGGGGGGGGATGAAGTTACGCAGTATTTT